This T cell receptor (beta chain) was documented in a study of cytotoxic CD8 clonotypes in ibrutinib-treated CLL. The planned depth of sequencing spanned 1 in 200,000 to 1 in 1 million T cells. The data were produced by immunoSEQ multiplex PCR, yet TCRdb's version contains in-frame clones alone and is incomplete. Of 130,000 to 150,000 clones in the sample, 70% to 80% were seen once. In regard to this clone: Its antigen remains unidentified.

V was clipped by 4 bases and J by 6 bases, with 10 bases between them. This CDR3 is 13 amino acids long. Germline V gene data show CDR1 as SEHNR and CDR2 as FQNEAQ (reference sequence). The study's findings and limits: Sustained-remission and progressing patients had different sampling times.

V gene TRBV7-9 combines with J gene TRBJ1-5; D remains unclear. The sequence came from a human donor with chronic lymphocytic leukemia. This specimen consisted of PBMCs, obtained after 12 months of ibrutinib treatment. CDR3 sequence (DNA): TGTGCCAGCAGCTCCGGACTATCTCAGCCCCAGCATTTT. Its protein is CASSSGLSQPQHF.